Shown below are 10 T cell receptor beta chains from a single sample sequenced in a study of Ad26.COV2.S vaccination and SARS-CoV-2 variants. The treatment: 15 to 20 received Ad26.COV2.S at low or high dose, single or two shots; 5 received placebo; per-sample allocation not given. Following the first vaccine or placebo injection, samples were taken on day 63. Only in-frame clones appear in the TCRdb table, and some are missing; sequencing was by immunoSEQ multiplex PCR. The sample includes approximately 480,000 clones, 87% seen only once; the top ten take roughly 13%. Specimen: peripheral blood, collected in a trial of Ad26.COV2.S vaccine versus placebo. The receptors were sampled from a person between 18 and 59 years old who received the Ad26.COV2.S COVID-19 vaccine or a placebo.

This chain joins TRBV28 and TRBJ1-5, with D possibly being TRBD1 (6 bases). Germline CDR1 is MDHEN and CDR2 is SYDVKM. Trimming removed 0 bases from V and 6 bases from J, with 15 bases in between. This CDR3 is 16 amino acids long. The CDR3 protein is CASSLWTGLTGQPQHF. CDR3 nucleotides: TGTGCCAGCAGTTTATGGACAGGATTAACAGGTCAGCCCCAGCATTTT. Using reference TRBV28 and TRBJ1-5 for the parts outside the CDR3, the full variable domain is DVKVTQSSRYLVKRTGEKVFLECVQDMDHENMFWYRQDPGLGLRLIYFSYDVKMKEKGDIPEGYSVSREKKERFSLILESASTNQTSMYLCASSLWTGLTGQPQHFGDGTRLSIL.

V gene TRBV10-3 combines with J gene TRBJ1-5, with D unclear. Per germline, CDR1 ENHRY and CDR2 SYGVKD. The CDR3 totals 14 residues. V was trimmed by 10 bases and J by 0 bases, leaving 13 bases between them. CDR3 bases: TGTGCCACGAGCGACATCAATAGCAATCAGCCCCAGCATTTT. The encoded protein is CATSDINSNQPQHF.

The genes are TRBV7-2 and TRBJ2-7, with D tentatively TRBD2 (6 bases). Germline lookup yields CDR1 SGHTA and CDR2 FQGNSA. CDR3 length: 14 residues. With 5 bases removed from V and 3 bases from J, the gap between germline ends came to 14 bases. The CDR3 nucleotides read TGTGCCAGCAGCGCCGGGACTTTAAACTACGAGCAGTACTTC. Translation: CASSAGTLNYEQYF.

V gene TRBV27 combines with J gene TRBJ2-1; D is possibly TRBD1 or TRBD2 (5 bases each). The germline V gene has CDR1 MNHEY and CDR2 SMNVEV (reference sequence). V lost 5 bases to trimming and J lost 10 bases, with 21 bases between them. The length of the CDR3 is 15 residues. CDR3 nucleotide sequence: TGTGCCAGCAGTGCCGGGACGCCGCCCCGGATGGAGCAGTTCTTC. It encodes CASSAGTPPRMEQFF.

This clone was observed a few times. The J gene is TRBJ1-3, the V gene TRBV9; 9 bases line up with TRBD1. This CDR3 is built from 16 residues. The germline CDR1 and CDR2 sequences are SGDLS and YYNGEE. Trimming removed 2 bases from V and 2 bases from J; junction bases left unmatched: 5. In nucleotides, the CDR3 is TGTGCCAGCAGCGTCTCGGGACAGGGAACTGGAAACACCATATATTTT. It encodes CASSVSGQGTGNTIYF.

The chain joins TRBV5-1 to TRBJ2-5, with a possible D match to TRBD2 (7 bases). V gave up 4 bases and J gave up 1 base, with 20 bases separating them. CDR1 is SGHRS, CDR2 YFSETQ, per germline. The CDR3 has 17 amino acids. The CDR3 DNA reads TGCGCCAGCAGCCCGATCGGGGGGCGAGCTGTCCAAGAGACCCAGTACTTC. This gives the protein CASSPIGGRAVQETQYF.

V usage is TRBV10-3 and J usage is TRBJ2-1, with 8 bases identical to TRBD2. The J segment lost 4 bases and the V segment lost 2 bases, leaving 4 bases of the junction unmatched. Germline-derived CDR1 and CDR2 are ENHRY and SYGVKD. The CDR3 extends over 15 amino acids. CDR3 in amino acids: CAISEGSGSYNEQFF. The CDR3 DNA sequence: TGTGCCATCAGTGAGGGGAGCGGGAGTTACAATGAGCAGTTCTTC.

The chain has TRBV5-1 and TRBJ2-7; no clear D gene. The CDR3 covers 18 residues. The V gene's germline CDR1 is SGHRS and CDR2 YFSETQ. Deletions cut 1 base from V and 2 bases from J, with 22 bases between. The CDR3 loop is CASSLWTSDPPATYEQYF. The CDR3 DNA follows: TGCGCCAGCAGCTTGTGGACGTCGGATCCCCCCGCAACCTACGAGCAGTACTTC.

J is TRBJ2-7 and V is TRBV2; 8 nucleotides match TRBD1. This CDR3 region has 14 residues. V lost 6 bases and J lost 5; bases outside the gene matches: 9. CDR1 and CDR2 (germline): SNHLY, FYNNEI. CDR3 sequence reads: CASSRGPPRNEQYF. The CDR3 region has the DNA TGTGCCAGCAGCAGGGGGCCCCCGAGAAACGAGCAGTACTTC.

The chain joins TRBV5-1 to TRBJ1-2; D remains unclear. The CDR3 is 13 amino acids. Trimming pared 5 bases from V and 4 bases from J, leaving 12 bases between. CDR1 and CDR2 (germline): SGHRS, YFSETQ. As DNA, the CDR3 is TGCGCCAGCAGGGCAGGAGAATCCTATGGCTACACCTTC. Translated, it gives CASRAGESYGYTF.